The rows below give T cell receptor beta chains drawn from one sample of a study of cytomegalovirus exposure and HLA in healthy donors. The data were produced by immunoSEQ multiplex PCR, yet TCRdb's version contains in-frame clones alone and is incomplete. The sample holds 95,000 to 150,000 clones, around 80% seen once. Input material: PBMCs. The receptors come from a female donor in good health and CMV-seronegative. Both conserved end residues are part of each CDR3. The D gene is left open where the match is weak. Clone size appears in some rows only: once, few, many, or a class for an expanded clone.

TGTGCCAGCAGCAGGACACTAGCGGGAGTGGAGACCCAGTACTTC	CASSRTLAGVETQYF	TRBJ2-5	NA	TRBD2	TRBV9
TGCAGTGCCATCCAAGAGACCCAGTACTTC	CSAIQETQYF	TRBJ2-5	NA	NA	TRBV20-1
TGCGCCAGCAGCTTGGGTTCGACAGGGGGGAACACTGAAGCTTTCTTT	CASSLGSTGGNTEAFF	TRBJ1-1	NA	TRBD1	TRBV5-1
TGCGCCAGCAGCCCCCCGCAAGGGACAGCTAATGAAAAACTGTTTTTT	CASSPPQGTANEKLFF	TRBJ1-4	few	TRBD1	TRBV5-1
TGTGCCAGCAGCTCCGATCGCCGGGTCGGGACTGAAGCTTTCTTT	CASSSDRRVGTEAFF	TRBJ1-1	NA	NA	TRBV7-9
TGTGCCAGCAGCTCGACTAGCCTCTCCGCAGATACGCAGTATTTT	CASSSTSLSADTQYF	TRBJ2-3	NA	TRBD2	TRBV7-6
TGTGCCAGCAGGGGACTCGCCGGGGAGCTGTTTTTT	CASRGLAGELFF	TRBJ2-2	NA	NA	TRBV28
TGTTCCAGCAGCTCAGTCCCGGGACATCGGCGGGGGTATGGCTACACCTTC	CSSSSVPGHRRGYGYTF	TRBJ1-2	NA	NA	TRBV7-9
TGTGCCTGGAGCCAGGGCAGAGGTGAAAAACTGTTTTTT	CAWSQGRGEKLFF	TRBJ1-4	NA	NA	TRBV30
TGTGCCTGGACGACGGGAGGCGCAGATACGCAGTATTTT	CAWTTGGADTQYF	TRBJ2-3	few	TRBD2	TRBV30
TGTGCCAGTAGTGCCTCGACAGGGGACACTGAAGCTTTCTTT	CASSASTGDTEAFF	TRBJ1-1	NA	TRBD1	TRBV19
TGCGCCAGCACTCTAGCGGGAACAGATACGCAGTATTTT	CASTLAGTDTQYF	TRBJ2-3	NA	TRBD2	TRBV10-2
TGTGCCAGCAGCTTAGAGGGTTGGGCAGGGGCCAATGAGCAGTTCTTC	CASSLEGWAGANEQFF	TRBJ2-1	NA	NA	TRBV11-2
TGTGCCAGCAGTCGAACGTCGACAGTCTATGGCTACACCTTC	CASSRTSTVYGYTF	TRBJ1-2	few	NA	TRBV2
TGTGCCAGTAGTATAGGCCTAGCCAATGAGCAGTTCTTC	CASSIGLANEQFF	TRBJ2-1	NA	NA	TRBV19
TGCGCCAGCAGCTTGAGCGGGATTGGCACAGATACGCAGTATTTT	CASSLSGIGTDTQYF	TRBJ2-3	NA	TRBD2	TRBV5-1
TGTGCCAGCAGCCCATACACCGGGACAGGGGTTGGAGAGACCCAGTACTTC	CASSPYTGTGVGETQYF	TRBJ2-5	once	TRBD1	TRBV7-3
TGTGCCAGCCGACAGGGGGGTAATGAAAAACTGTTTTTT	CASRQGGNEKLFF	TRBJ1-4	NA	TRBD1	TRBV6-5
TGTGCCAGCAGCCTAGCGGGGGCTCACAATGAGCAGTTCTTC	CASSLAGAHNEQFF	TRBJ2-1	NA	TRBD2	TRBV7-9
TGTGCCAGCAGTCGTGGAGCGGGGGTGGGCACAGATACGCAGTATTTT	CASSRGAGVGTDTQYF	TRBJ2-3	NA	TRBD2	TRBV6-4
TGTGCCAGCAGCTTAGGGCCCTCACAAGACTACGAGCAGTACTTC	CASSLGPSQDYEQYF	TRBJ2-7	few	NA	TRBV7-9
TGTGCCAGCAGTACGCGGGACAGAACTCCCAATCAGCCCCAGCATTTT	CASSTRDRTPNQPQHF	TRBJ1-5	NA	TRBD1	TRBV6-4
TGTGCTAGCAGCTTAGATGTCGGAGAGACCCAGTACTTC	CASSLDVGETQYF	TRBJ2-5	NA	NA	TRBV7-7
TGTGCCAGCAGCTTTGGCCACACAACTAATGAAAAACTGTTTTTT	CASSFGHTTNEKLFF	TRBJ1-4	NA	NA	TRBV13
TGTGCCAGCAGCCAAGGGGGACTCAGCGAGCAGTTCTTC	CASSQGGLSEQFF	TRBJ2-1	NA	NA	TRBV14
TGTGCCTGGAGTGTAGCCGGTTACAGTGGCTACACCTTC	CAWSVAGYSGYTF	TRBJ1-2	once	NA	TRBV30
TGCGCCAGCAGCTTGGGACGGGGGGGCCTATCAGATACGCAGTATTTT	CASSLGRGGLSDTQYF	TRBJ2-3	few	TRBD2	TRBV5-1
TGTGCCAGCAGTCTTGACTATGGCTACACCTTC	CASSLDYGYTF	TRBJ1-2	NA	NA	TRBV6-1
TGTGCCAGCAGTCACCGCGCGGGCAGGGGTAATGAAAAACTGTTTTTT	CASSHRAGRGNEKLFF	TRBJ1-4	NA	NA	TRBV6-6
TGTGCCAGCAGCTTAAGGGGTGAAGGAAACACCATATATTTT	CASSLRGEGNTIYF	TRBJ1-3	NA	NA	TRBV7-2